These 2 T cell receptor beta chains were sequenced from one sample in a study of radiotherapy plus CTLA-4 blockade in lung cancer. The data were produced by immunoSEQ multiplex PCR, yet TCRdb's version contains in-frame clones alone and is incomplete. The sample records 40,000 to 45,000 clones, over 60% being singletons. Sequenced here: peripheral blood, sampled from a patient treated with radiotherapy plus ipilimumab. All receptors derive from a human donor with non-small cell lung cancer whose response to radiotherapy plus ipilimumab could not be evaluated.

V usage is TRBV30 and J usage is TRBJ1-4, with 8 positions matching TRBD1. The CDR3 extends over 15 amino acids. CDR1 and CDR2 from the germline V gene are GTSNPN and SVGIG (reference sequence). The ends lost 0 bases at V and 5 bases at J; junction bases unmatched: 5. The CDR3 protein is CAWSVFGTGNEKLFF. CDR3 DNA sequence: TGTGCCTGGAGTGTCTTCGGGACAGGCAATGAAAAACTGTTTTTT.

The chain uses TRBV10-1 and TRBJ2-1; TRBD2 aligns across 7 bases. Germline V lookup: CDR1 WNHNN, CDR2 SYGVQD (reference sequence). The CDR3 has 15 amino acids. V trimming: 5 bases; J trimming: 4 bases; junction bases outside the gene matches: 8. The chain's CDR3 is CASSPSGGLYNEQFF. The CDR3 nucleotides are TGCGCCAGCAGTCCCTCTGGGGGACTATACAATGAGCAGTTCTTC.